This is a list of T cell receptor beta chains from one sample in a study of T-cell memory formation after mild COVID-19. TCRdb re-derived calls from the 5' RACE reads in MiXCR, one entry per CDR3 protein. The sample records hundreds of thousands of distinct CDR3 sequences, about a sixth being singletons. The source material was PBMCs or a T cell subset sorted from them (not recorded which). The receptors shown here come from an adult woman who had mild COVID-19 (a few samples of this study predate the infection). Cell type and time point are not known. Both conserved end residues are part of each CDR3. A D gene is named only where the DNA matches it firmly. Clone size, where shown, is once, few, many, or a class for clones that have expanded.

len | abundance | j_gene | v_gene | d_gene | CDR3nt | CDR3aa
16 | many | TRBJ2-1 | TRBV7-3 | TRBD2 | TGTGCCAGCAGCCGGAAAGGGACTAGCGGGAGTAATGAGCAGTTCTTC | CASSRKGTSGSNEQFF
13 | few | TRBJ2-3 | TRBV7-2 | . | TGTGCCAGCAGCCGGGTGGCCACAGATACGCAGTATTTT | CASSRVATDTQYF
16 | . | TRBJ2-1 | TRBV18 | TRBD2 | TGTGCCAGCTCACCTAGCGGGAGGGGTACCTACAATGAGCAGTTCTTC | CASSPSGRGTYNEQFF
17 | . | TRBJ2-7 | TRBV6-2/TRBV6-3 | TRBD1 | TGTGCCAGCAGTTACCCGTTCCAGGCGGGACAGGGGGACGAGCAGTACTTC | CASSYPFQAGQGDEQYF
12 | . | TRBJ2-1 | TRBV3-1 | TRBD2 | TGTGCCAGCAGTCTCTTTGCTAGCGGGCAGTTCTTC | CASSLFASGQFF
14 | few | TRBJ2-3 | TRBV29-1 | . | TGCAGCGTTCGCACAGGCTATAACACAGATACGCAGTATTTT | CSVRTGYNTDTQYF
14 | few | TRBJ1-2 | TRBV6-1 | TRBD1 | TGTGCCAGCAGTACAGGGGGCAACAACTATGGCTACACCTTC | CASSTGGNNYGYTF
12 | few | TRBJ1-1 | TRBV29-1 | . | TGCAGCGTGACCGGGACAAGGACTGAAGCTTTCTTT | CSVTGTRTEAFF
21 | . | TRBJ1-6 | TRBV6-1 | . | TGTGCCAGCAGTGAAGGTTGGGACACGGGAACAAAAGACTCCTATAATTCACCCCTCCACTTT | CASSEGWDTGTKDSYNSPLHF
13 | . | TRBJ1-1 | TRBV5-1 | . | TGCGCCAGCAGCTTGGCCGACGGTGGGGAAGCTTTCTTT | CASSLADGGEAFF
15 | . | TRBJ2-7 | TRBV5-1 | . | TGCGCCAGCAGCTTAAGTCAGGGGGGCCCTTACGAGCAGTACTTC | CASSLSQGGPYEQYF
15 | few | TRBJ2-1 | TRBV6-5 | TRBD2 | TGTGCCAGCAGTACCCAGCGGGACTCCTACAATGAGCAGTTCTTC | CASSTQRDSYNEQFF
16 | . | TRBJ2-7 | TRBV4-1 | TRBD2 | TGCGCCAGCAGCCAAGATCTAGCGGGGGGGAAGTACGAGCAGTACTTC | CASSQDLAGGKYEQYF
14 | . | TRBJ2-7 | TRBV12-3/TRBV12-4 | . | TGTGCCAGCAGTTTTTTTGGGCAGAGCTACGAGCAGTACTTC | CASSFFGQSYEQYF
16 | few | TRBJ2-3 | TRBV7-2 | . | TGTGCCAGCAGCTTAGAAACGGGGAGGCTCACAGATACGCAGTATTTT | CASSLETGRLTDTQYF
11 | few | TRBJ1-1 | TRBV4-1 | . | TGCGCCAGCAGTGGGATTAATGAAGCTTTCTTT | CASSGINEAFF
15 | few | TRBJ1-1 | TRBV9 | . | TGTGCCAGCAGCGTAGGAGGTTCGCGGAACACTGAAGCTTTCTTT | CASSVGGSRNTEAFF
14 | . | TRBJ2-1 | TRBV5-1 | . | TGCGCCAGCAGCCGTGGACAGACTCACGGTGAGCAGTTCTTC | CASSRGQTHGEQFF
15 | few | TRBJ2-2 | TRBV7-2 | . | TGTGCCAGCAGCTATGTGACAGGCTCCACCGGGGAGCTGTTTTTT | CASSYVTGSTGELFF
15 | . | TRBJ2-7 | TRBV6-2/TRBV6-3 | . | TGTGCCAGCAGTTACTTTGTCGGAGCTCACTACGAGCAGTACTTC | CASSYFVGAHYEQYF
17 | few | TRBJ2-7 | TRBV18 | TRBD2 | TGTGCCAGCTCACTCAATCGTGCGGGCCTAGCGGTCTACGAGCAGTACTTC | CASSLNRAGLAVYEQYF
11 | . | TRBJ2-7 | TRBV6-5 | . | TGTGCCAGCGGGACACCCTACGAGCAGTACTTC | CASGTPYEQYF
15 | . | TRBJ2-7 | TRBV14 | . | TGTGCCAGCAGCCAAGCTGGGGCCTATTCGTACGAGCAGTACTTC | CASSQAGAYSYEQYF
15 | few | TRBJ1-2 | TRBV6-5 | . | TGTGCCAGCAGTTACTCGGGGAAATTGCCCTATGGCTACACCTTC | CASSYSGKLPYGYTF
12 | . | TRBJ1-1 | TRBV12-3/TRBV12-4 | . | TGTGCCAGCAGTTTAGGTAGCCGTGAAGCTTTCTTT | CASSLGSREAFF
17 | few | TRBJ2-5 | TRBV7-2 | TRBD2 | TGTGCCAGCAGCCTGAGGGTGACTAGCGGGTTACAAGAGACCCAGTACTTC | CASSLRVTSGLQETQYF
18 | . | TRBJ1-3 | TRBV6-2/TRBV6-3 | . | TGTGCCAGCAGTTACCGACAGGACTACAAGAAGGCTGGAAACACCATATATTTT | CASSYRQDYKKAGNTIYF
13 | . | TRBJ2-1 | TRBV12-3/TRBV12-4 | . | TGTGCCAGCAGTTTAAAGTCCCTCGTATCTGAGTTCTTC | CASSLKSLVSEFF
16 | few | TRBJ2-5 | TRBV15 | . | TGTGCCACCAGCAGCGGCGCCAAGGGGGTGCGGGAGACCCAGTACTTC | CATSSGAKGVRETQYF
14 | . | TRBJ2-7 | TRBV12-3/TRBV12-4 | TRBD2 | TGTGCCAGCACCTGGGCGGGGGGATCCTACGAGCAGTACTTC | CASTWAGGSYEQYF
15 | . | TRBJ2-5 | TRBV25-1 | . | TGTGCCAGCAGTTCGCCTGAACAGAACCAAGAGACCCAGTACTTC | CASSSPEQNQETQYF
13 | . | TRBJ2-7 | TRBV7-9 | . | TGTGCCAGCAGCTCGGGGGTACTAAGCGAGCAGTACTTC | CASSSGVLSEQYF
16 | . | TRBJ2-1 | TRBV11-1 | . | TGTGCCAGCAGCCCCCTTGGGGGTTTCTCCTACAATGAGCAGTTCTTC | CASSPLGGFSYNEQFF
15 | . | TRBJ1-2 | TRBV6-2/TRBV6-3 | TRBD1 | TGTGCCAGCAGACCCCCGGGACAGGGGTACTATGGCTACACCTTC | CASRPPGQGYYGYTF
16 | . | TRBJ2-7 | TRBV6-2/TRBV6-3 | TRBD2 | TGTGCCAGCAGTTACTCCGGGACTAGCGGGACCTACGAGCAGTACTTC | CASSYSGTSGTYEQYF
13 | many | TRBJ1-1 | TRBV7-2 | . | TGTGCCAGCAGCGCGGGACGGAACACTGAAGCTTTCTTT | CASSAGRNTEAFF
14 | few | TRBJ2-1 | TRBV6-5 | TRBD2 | TGTGCCAGCAGTTACTCAGGGACTAGCGGTGAGCAGTTCTTC | CASSYSGTSGEQFF
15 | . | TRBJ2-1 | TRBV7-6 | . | TGTGCCAGCAGCCGTGGGGCAATGACCTACAATGAGCAGTTCTTC | CASSRGAMTYNEQFF
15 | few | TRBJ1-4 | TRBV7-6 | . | TGTGCCAGCAGCCCATCCCCGTTCACGGCTGAAAAACTGTTTTTT | CASSPSPFTAEKLFF
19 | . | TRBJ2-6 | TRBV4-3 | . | TGCGCCAGCAGCCAAGATTTTCTCCTCGCGACCCCTGGGGCCAACGTCCTGACTTTC | CASSQDFLLATPGANVLTF
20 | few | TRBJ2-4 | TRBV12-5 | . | TGTGCTAGTGGTTTAACCACTTCGGGACTTATGAGGGAAGCCAAAAACATTCAGTACTTC | CASGLTTSGLMREAKNIQYF
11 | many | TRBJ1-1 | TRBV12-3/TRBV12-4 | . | TGTGCCAGCATGAAGGACACTGAAGCTTTCTTT | CASMKDTEAFF
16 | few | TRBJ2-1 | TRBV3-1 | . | TGTGCCAGCAGCCCTAACGGTTGGGGCGCGGGGAATGAGCAGTTCTTC | CASSPNGWGAGNEQFF
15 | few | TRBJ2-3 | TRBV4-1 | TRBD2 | TGCGCCGCGGGAGGTAGCGGGGGGAGCACAGATACGCAGTATTTT | CAAGGSGGSTDTQYF
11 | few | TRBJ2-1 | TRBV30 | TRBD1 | TGTGCCTGGAGCCCGGGACAGGAGTTGGTCTTC | CAWSPGQELVF
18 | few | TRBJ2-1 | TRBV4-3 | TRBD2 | TGCGCCAGCAGCCAAGATCGGAGACTAGCGGGAGGAAGGAATGAGCAGTTCTTC | CASSQDRRLAGGRNEQFF
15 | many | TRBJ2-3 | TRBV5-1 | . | TGCGCCAGCCGAAACAGAGCCGGAGGGGCAGATACGCAGTATTTT | CASRNRAGGADTQYF
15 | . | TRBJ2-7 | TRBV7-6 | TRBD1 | TGTGCCAGCAGCCCTAATTTAGGGACAGAGGTACAGCAGTACTTC | CASSPNLGTEVQQYF
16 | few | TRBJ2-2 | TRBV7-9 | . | TGTGCCAGCAGCTTAGTAGTGCGGGAGAACACCGGGGAGCTGTTTTTT | CASSLVVRENTGELFF
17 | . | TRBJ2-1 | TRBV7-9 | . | TGTGCCAGCAGCTTATACGGGACTTCCCTCTCCTACAATGAGCAGTTCTTC | CASSLYGTSLSYNEQFF
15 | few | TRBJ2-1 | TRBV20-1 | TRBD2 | TGCAGTGCTTATTATAGCGGGGGGGCAGACAATGAGCAGTTCTTC | CSAYYSGGADNEQFF
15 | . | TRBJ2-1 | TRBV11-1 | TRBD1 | TGTGCCAGCCGGGACAGGGGTCCTTACTACAATGAGCAGTTCTTC | CASRDRGPYYNEQFF
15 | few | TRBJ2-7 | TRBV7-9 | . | TGTGCCAGCAGCCTCTTAGGCAGAACGGGTTCCGAGCAGTACTTC | CASSLLGRTGSEQYF
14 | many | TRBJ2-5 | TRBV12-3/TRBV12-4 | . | TGTGCCAGCAGTTTAGTGGGGGGACAAGAGACCCAGTACTTC | CASSLVGGQETQYF
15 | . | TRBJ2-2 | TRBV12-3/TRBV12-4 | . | TGTGCCAGTCTCCAAGGGTCCGCGAACACCGGGGAGCTGTTTTTT | CASLQGSANTGELFF
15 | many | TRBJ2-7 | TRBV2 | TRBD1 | TGTGCCAGCAGTGAGGGACAGGGCTACTCCTACGAGCAGTACTTC | CASSEGQGYSYEQYF
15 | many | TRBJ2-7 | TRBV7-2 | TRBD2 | TGTGCCAGCAGCCCGAATCCTAGCGGGTTCTACGAGCAGTACTTC | CASSPNPSGFYEQYF
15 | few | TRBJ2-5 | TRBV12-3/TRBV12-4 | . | TGTGCCAGCAGTTTGACAGAACTTCAGTGGGAGACCCAGTACTTC | CASSLTELQWETQYF
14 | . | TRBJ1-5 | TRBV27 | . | TGTGCCAGCAGTTTATACCAGGGCAATCAGCCCCAGCATTTT | CASSLYQGNQPQHF
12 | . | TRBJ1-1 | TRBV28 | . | TGTGCCAGCACCTCCGTTTGGACTGAAGCTTTCTTT | CASTSVWTEAFF